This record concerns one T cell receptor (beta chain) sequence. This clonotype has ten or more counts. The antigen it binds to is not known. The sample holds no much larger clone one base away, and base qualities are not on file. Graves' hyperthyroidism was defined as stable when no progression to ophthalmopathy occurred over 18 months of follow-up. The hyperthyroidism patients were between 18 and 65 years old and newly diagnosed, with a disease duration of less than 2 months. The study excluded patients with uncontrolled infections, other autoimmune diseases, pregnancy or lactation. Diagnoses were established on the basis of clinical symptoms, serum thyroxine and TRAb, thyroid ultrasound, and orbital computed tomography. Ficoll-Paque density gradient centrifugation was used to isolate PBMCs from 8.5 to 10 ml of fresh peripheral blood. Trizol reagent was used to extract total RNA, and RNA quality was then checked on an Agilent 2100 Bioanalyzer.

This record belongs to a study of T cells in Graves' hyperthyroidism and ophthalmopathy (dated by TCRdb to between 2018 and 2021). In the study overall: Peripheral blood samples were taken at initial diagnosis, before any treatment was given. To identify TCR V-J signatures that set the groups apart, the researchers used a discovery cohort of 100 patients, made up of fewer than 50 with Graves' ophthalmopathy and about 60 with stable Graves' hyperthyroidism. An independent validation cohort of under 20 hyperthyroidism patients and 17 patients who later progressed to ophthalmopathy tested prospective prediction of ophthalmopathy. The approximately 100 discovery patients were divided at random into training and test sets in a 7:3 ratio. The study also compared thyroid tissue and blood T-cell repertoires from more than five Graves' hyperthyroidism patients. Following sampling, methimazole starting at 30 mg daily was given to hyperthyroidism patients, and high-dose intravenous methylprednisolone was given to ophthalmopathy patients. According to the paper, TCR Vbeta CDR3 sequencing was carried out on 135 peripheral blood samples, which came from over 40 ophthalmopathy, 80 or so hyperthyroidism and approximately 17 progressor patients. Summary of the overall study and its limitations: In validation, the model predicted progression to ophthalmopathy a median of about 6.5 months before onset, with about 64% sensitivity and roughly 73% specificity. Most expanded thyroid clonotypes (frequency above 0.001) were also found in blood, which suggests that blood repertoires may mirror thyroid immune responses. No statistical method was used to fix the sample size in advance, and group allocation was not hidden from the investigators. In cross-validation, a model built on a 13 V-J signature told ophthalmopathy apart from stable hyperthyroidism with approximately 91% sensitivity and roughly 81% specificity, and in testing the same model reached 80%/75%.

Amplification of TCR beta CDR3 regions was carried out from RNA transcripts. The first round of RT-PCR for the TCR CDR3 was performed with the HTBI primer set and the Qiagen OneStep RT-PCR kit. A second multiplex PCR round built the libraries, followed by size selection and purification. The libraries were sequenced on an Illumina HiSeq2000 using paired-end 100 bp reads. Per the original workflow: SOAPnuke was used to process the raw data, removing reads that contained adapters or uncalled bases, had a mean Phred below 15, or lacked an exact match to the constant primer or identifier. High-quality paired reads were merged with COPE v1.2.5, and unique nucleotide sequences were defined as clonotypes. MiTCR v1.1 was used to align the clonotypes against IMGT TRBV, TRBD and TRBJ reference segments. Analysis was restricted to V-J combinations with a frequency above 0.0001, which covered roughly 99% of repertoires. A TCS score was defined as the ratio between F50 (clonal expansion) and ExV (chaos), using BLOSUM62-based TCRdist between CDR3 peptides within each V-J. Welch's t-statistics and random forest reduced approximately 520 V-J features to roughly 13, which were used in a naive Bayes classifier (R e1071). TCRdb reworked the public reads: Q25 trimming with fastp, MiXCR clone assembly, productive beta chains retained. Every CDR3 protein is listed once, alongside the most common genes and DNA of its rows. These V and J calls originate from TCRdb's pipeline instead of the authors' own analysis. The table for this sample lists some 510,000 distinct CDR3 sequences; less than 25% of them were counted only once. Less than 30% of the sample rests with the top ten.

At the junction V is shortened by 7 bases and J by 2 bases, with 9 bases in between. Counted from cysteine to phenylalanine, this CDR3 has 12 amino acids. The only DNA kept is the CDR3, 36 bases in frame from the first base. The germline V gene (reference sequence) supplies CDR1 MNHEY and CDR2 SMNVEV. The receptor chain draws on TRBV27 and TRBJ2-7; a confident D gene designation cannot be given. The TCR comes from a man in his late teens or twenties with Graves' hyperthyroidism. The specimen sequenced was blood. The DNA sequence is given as TGTGCCAGCACCTCGACGACCTACGAGCAGTACTTC. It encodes CASTSTTYEQYF.